These T cell receptor beta chains were read from a single sample in a study of blood T cells in healthy people across ages. TCRdb used MiXCR to reprocess the 5' RACE reads, holding one entry per CDR3 protein. The repertoire holds approximately 790,000 distinct CDR3 sequences, with 60% to 80% as singletons. The sample taken for sequencing was blood. Receptor source: a man aged 25 to 40 in good health. Both conserved end residues are part of each CDR3. The order of the fields is J gene, D gene, clone size, V gene, CDR3 DNA, CDR3 protein. A D gene is named only where the DNA matches it firmly. Clone size is stated in some rows and not others, as once, few, many or a class when expanded.

j_call: TRBJ2-1; d_call: TRBD1; clone_size: .; v_call: TRBV7-3; cdr3_nt: TGTGCCAGCAGCTCCCGGGACAGGGTTTTGGGTGAGCAGTTCTTC; cdr3_aa: CASSSRDRVLGEQFF
j_call: TRBJ2-5; d_call: .; clone_size: few; v_call: TRBV10-3; cdr3_nt: TGTGCCATCACCCGGGATCAAGGGGAGACCCAGTACTTC; cdr3_aa: CAITRDQGETQYF
j_call: TRBJ1-2; d_call: .; clone_size: .; v_call: TRBV27; cdr3_nt: TGTGCCAGCAGTCCTCAGGGTGAGGGCTATGGCTACACCTTC; cdr3_aa: CASSPQGEGYGYTF
j_call: TRBJ2-1; d_call: TRBD2; clone_size: .; v_call: TRBV10-3; cdr3_nt: TGTGCCATCAGGGGAGGGACTAGCGGCGATAATGAGCAGTTCTTC; cdr3_aa: CAIRGGTSGDNEQFF
j_call: TRBJ2-3; d_call: TRBD2; clone_size: .; v_call: TRBV20-1; cdr3_nt: TGCAGTGCTAGAGTGTTGGGACTAGCGGGGGTTGGAGATACGCAGTATTTT; cdr3_aa: CSARVLGLAGVGDTQYF
j_call: TRBJ2-4; d_call: TRBD1; clone_size: few; v_call: TRBV24-1; cdr3_nt: TGTGCCACCAGTGACCCAGGGGGCTTGAGGGACATTCAGTACTTC; cdr3_aa: CATSDPGGLRDIQYF
j_call: TRBJ1-1; d_call: .; clone_size: .; v_call: TRBV12-3/TRBV12-4; cdr3_nt: TGTGCCAGCAGTTCACACCTGAACACTGAAGCTTTCTTT; cdr3_aa: CASSSHLNTEAFF
j_call: TRBJ1-5; d_call: .; clone_size: once; v_call: TRBV20-1; cdr3_nt: TGCAGTGCTAGAGTAAAGGCCAGGGAAAATCAGCCCCAGCATTTT; cdr3_aa: CSARVKARENQPQHF
j_call: TRBJ1-5; d_call: .; clone_size: .; v_call: TRBV7-8; cdr3_nt: TGTGCCAGCAGCTCGGACCGTCAGGGGTTGAGCAATCAGCCCCAGCATTTT; cdr3_aa: CASSSDRQGLSNQPQHF
j_call: TRBJ1-5; d_call: .; clone_size: .; v_call: TRBV20-1; cdr3_nt: TGCAGTGCTAGAGATCTTACAGGAGTCCTCAGGGGAGCCCAGCATTTT; cdr3_aa: CSARDLTGVLRGAQHF
j_call: TRBJ1-6; d_call: .; clone_size: few; v_call: TRBV4-3; cdr3_nt: TGCGCCAGCAGCCAAGTCTCCGGCCGTAATTCACCCCTCCACTTT; cdr3_aa: CASSQVSGRNSPLHF
j_call: TRBJ1-5; d_call: .; clone_size: once; v_call: TRBV15; cdr3_nt: TGTGCCACCAGCAAGGAAACAGTTTATAGCAATCAGCCCCAGCATTTT; cdr3_aa: CATSKETVYSNQPQHF
j_call: TRBJ2-5; d_call: .; clone_size: few; v_call: TRBV29-1; cdr3_nt: TGCAGCGTTGTCGGGGGCGGGGAGGAGACCCAGTACTTC; cdr3_aa: CSVVGGGEETQYF
j_call: TRBJ2-5; d_call: .; clone_size: many; v_call: TRBV4-3; cdr3_nt: TGCGCCAGCAGCCAAGAAACAGAAATGAAGACCCAGTACTTC; cdr3_aa: CASSQETEMKTQYF
j_call: TRBJ2-1; d_call: TRBD1; clone_size: few; v_call: TRBV4-3; cdr3_nt: TGCGCCAGCAGCCAAGGGGACAGCAACAATGAGCAGTTCTTC; cdr3_aa: CASSQGDSNNEQFF
j_call: TRBJ2-5; d_call: .; clone_size: once; v_call: TRBV20-1; cdr3_nt: TGCAGTGCCGAACTAGGTCTAGAGACCCAGTACTTC; cdr3_aa: CSAELGLETQYF
j_call: TRBJ2-4; d_call: TRBD2; clone_size: few; v_call: TRBV12-3/TRBV12-4; cdr3_nt: TGTGCCAGCAGCGGGGGGAAGGGGAAAAACATTCAGTACTTC; cdr3_aa: CASSGGKGKNIQYF
j_call: TRBJ2-3; d_call: .; clone_size: .; v_call: TRBV20-1; cdr3_nt: TGCAGTGCTAGAGATGTGGGGCGTGATACGCAGTATTTT; cdr3_aa: CSARDVGRDTQYF
j_call: TRBJ2-7; d_call: .; clone_size: .; v_call: TRBV3-1; cdr3_nt: TGTGCCAGCAGCCCGAGGAGAGCTGGCGAGCAGTACTTC; cdr3_aa: CASSPRRAGEQYF
j_call: TRBJ2-7; d_call: .; clone_size: .; v_call: TRBV7-2; cdr3_nt: TGTGCCAGCAGCTTAACGCAGGGATTAGGTTACAATGAGCAGTACTTC; cdr3_aa: CASSLTQGLGYNEQYF
j_call: TRBJ2-3; d_call: TRBD2; clone_size: .; v_call: TRBV7-7; cdr3_nt: TGTGCTAGCAGCTCCTGGCGGGGGGCGCCTAACTTTCTAGATACGCAGTATTTT; cdr3_aa: CASSSWRGAPNFLDTQYF
j_call: TRBJ2-7; d_call: .; clone_size: .; v_call: TRBV6-2/TRBV6-3; cdr3_nt: TGTGCCAGCAGTCGACAGTCTCCCTACGAGCAGTACTTC; cdr3_aa: CASSRQSPYEQYF
j_call: TRBJ1-1; d_call: .; clone_size: .; v_call: TRBV3-1; cdr3_nt: TGTGCCAGCGCACACGGGGCCCTCGGGACTGAAGCTTTCTTT; cdr3_aa: CASAHGALGTEAFF
j_call: TRBJ2-7; d_call: .; clone_size: .; v_call: TRBV20-1; cdr3_nt: TGCAGTGCGGTTTCCGGCAGTGACGCCTACGAGCAGTACTTC; cdr3_aa: CSAVSGSDAYEQYF
j_call: TRBJ2-5; d_call: TRBD2; clone_size: .; v_call: TRBV20-1; cdr3_nt: TGCAGTGCTAGAGGACTAGCGGGGCTGTTAAAGACCCAGTACTTC; cdr3_aa: CSARGLAGLLKTQYF
j_call: TRBJ2-7; d_call: TRBD1; clone_size: .; v_call: TRBV12-3/TRBV12-4; cdr3_nt: TGTGCCAGCAGTTGGAATGACAGGGGCTACGAGCAGTACTTC; cdr3_aa: CASSWNDRGYEQYF
j_call: TRBJ2-7; d_call: TRBD1; clone_size: .; v_call: TRBV6-5; cdr3_nt: TGTGCCAGCAAACGGACAGGGGTGGACAACGAGCAGTACTTC; cdr3_aa: CASKRTGVDNEQYF
j_call: TRBJ1-2; d_call: .; clone_size: .; v_call: TRBV12-3/TRBV12-4; cdr3_nt: TGTGCCAGCAGTGTACCTAGTGGCTATGGCTACACCTTC; cdr3_aa: CASSVPSGYGYTF
j_call: TRBJ1-4; d_call: TRBD1; clone_size: .; v_call: TRBV13; cdr3_nt: TGTGCCAGCCGACAGGGAGGGGATGAAAAACTGTTTTTT; cdr3_aa: CASRQGGDEKLFF
j_call: TRBJ2-7; d_call: .; clone_size: .; v_call: TRBV29-1; cdr3_nt: TGCAGCGTTGTTGGGGGCAGGACCTACGAGCAGTACTTC; cdr3_aa: CSVVGGRTYEQYF
j_call: TRBJ2-5; d_call: TRBD2; clone_size: .; v_call: TRBV20-1; cdr3_nt: TGCAGTGCTAGAAATAGCGGGGGGGACGGGGAGACCCAGTACTTC; cdr3_aa: CSARNSGGDGETQYF
j_call: TRBJ2-2; d_call: TRBD2; clone_size: .; v_call: TRBV6-1; cdr3_nt: TGTGCCAGCAGTGACCCCTCCGGGACTAGCGGGGGAGCGAACACCGGGGAGCTGTTTTTT; cdr3_aa: CASSDPSGTSGGANTGELFF
j_call: TRBJ2-7; d_call: .; clone_size: few; v_call: TRBV6-2/TRBV6-3; cdr3_nt: TGTGCCAGCAGTACCTCCGGGACTGGGGCCTACGAGCAGTACTTC; cdr3_aa: CASSTSGTGAYEQYF
j_call: TRBJ2-5; d_call: TRBD2; clone_size: few; v_call: TRBV27; cdr3_nt: TGTGCTAGCAGTCTTGGGACTAGCGGGGGAGGAGAGACCCAGTACTTC; cdr3_aa: CASSLGTSGGGETQYF
j_call: TRBJ2-3; d_call: .; clone_size: .; v_call: TRBV6-5; cdr3_nt: TGTGCCAGCAGTTATACTAGGGGGTCAGATACGCAGTATTTT; cdr3_aa: CASSYTRGSDTQYF
j_call: TRBJ1-2; d_call: TRBD1; clone_size: .; v_call: TRBV6-1; cdr3_nt: TGTGCCAGCAGTCCCAGGGGGGAAAACTATAGCTACACCTTC; cdr3_aa: CASSPRGENYSYTF
j_call: TRBJ2-1; d_call: TRBD2; clone_size: .; v_call: TRBV24-1; cdr3_nt: TGTGCCACCAGTGGGGTCGTGCGGGGGAGCTCCTACAATGAGCAGTTCTTC; cdr3_aa: CATSGVVRGSSYNEQFF
j_call: TRBJ2-3; d_call: .; clone_size: .; v_call: TRBV7-2; cdr3_nt: TGTGCCAGCAGCTTAGTAGGGTCCGCGGTTTCAGATACGCAGTATTTT; cdr3_aa: CASSLVGSAVSDTQYF
j_call: TRBJ2-7; d_call: .; clone_size: .; v_call: TRBV3-1; cdr3_nt: TGTGCCAGCAGCCAAGGGTTCAGGGGCGAGCAGTACTTC; cdr3_aa: CASSQGFRGEQYF
j_call: TRBJ2-3; d_call: TRBD2; clone_size: .; v_call: TRBV20-1; cdr3_nt: TGCAGTGCCATACAATTAGCGGGGGGCACAGATACGCAGTATTTT; cdr3_aa: CSAIQLAGGTDTQYF
j_call: TRBJ1-2; d_call: .; clone_size: .; v_call: TRBV29-1; cdr3_nt: TGCAGCGTTGAAGTAAGGTTAGCCCATCAGGGCTACACCTTC; cdr3_aa: CSVEVRLAHQGYTF
j_call: TRBJ2-1; d_call: TRBD2; clone_size: .; v_call: TRBV2; cdr3_nt: TGTGCCAGCAGTGTACGGGGGGGAGAAGGTGAGCAGTTCTTC; cdr3_aa: CASSVRGGEGEQFF
j_call: TRBJ2-5; d_call: .; clone_size: .; v_call: TRBV20-1; cdr3_nt: TGCAGTGCTAGAGCGGGAACCCAAGAGACCCAGTACTTC; cdr3_aa: CSARAGTQETQYF
j_call: TRBJ2-1; d_call: TRBD2; clone_size: .; v_call: TRBV12-3/TRBV12-4; cdr3_nt: TGTGCCAGCAGCCCCCTAACTAGCGGGGGGGTGGAGTTCTTC; cdr3_aa: CASSPLTSGGVEFF
j_call: TRBJ2-7; d_call: .; clone_size: few; v_call: TRBV30; cdr3_nt: TGTGCCTGGAGTGTTGGGCAGCAGCAGTACTTC; cdr3_aa: CAWSVGQQQYF